This passage covers 25 T cell receptor beta chains from one sample sequenced in a study of Graves' ophthalmopathy and Graves' hyperthyroidism. TCR beta CDR3 regions were amplified from RNA transcripts. The first round was an RT-PCR with HTBI primers, and the second round was a multiplex PCR. TCRdb re-called the multiplex PCR reads with MiXCR, one entry per CDR3 protein. The sample carries almost 750,000 distinct CDR3 sequences, roughly 41% recorded once. The sequencing sample was made of peripheral blood. These receptor sequences come from an adult man with Graves' ophthalmopathy.

The table lists this clonotype with many counts. The J gene is TRBJ1-1, the V gene TRBV7-9; the D gene is possibly TRBD1 (6 bases). V was trimmed by 5 bases and J by 7 bases, leaving 14 bases between them. The CDR3 has 13 amino acids. Germline CDR1 reads SEHNR; CDR2 reads FQNEAQ (reference sequence). The CDR3 nucleotides read TGTGCCAGCAGCGTATGGACAGCTCTTGAAGCTTTCTTT. Translation gives CASSVWTALEAFF.

The table lists this clonotype with many counts. This chain connects TRBV29-1 to TRBJ2-2; the D is unclear. The CDR3 totals 14 residues. V lost 2 bases, J lost 2 bases, and 9 bases lay in between. The germline gives CDR1 SQVTM, CDR2 ANQGSEA. The CDR3 spells CSVERRNNTGELFF. CDR3 coding DNA: TGCAGCGTTGAACGGCGGAATAACACCGGGGAGCTGTTTTTT.

The genes are TRBV29-1 and TRBJ1-4; 8 bases agree with TRBD1. The germline gives CDR1 SQVTM, CDR2 ANQGSEA. V lost 0 bases to trimming and J lost 8 bases; unmatched junction nucleotides: 8. The CDR3 is made up of 15 amino acids. CDR3 residues: CSVEDLRGRREKLFF. CDR3 coding DNA: TGCAGCGTTGAAGATCTCAGGGGGCGCCGGGAAAAACTGTTTTTT.

This clonotype has more than one count but fewer than ten. The CDR3 DNA reads as TGTGCCAGCAGGGGGGATTCACCCCTCCACTTT. Translating gives CASRGDSPLHF. The chain uses TRBV25-1 and TRBJ1-6; D might be TRBD1 (5 bases). Germline V lookup: CDR1 MGHDK, CDR2 SYGVNS. Between the trimmed V and J ends, which lost 6 bases and 8 bases, there was a span of 5 bases. CDR3 length: 11 residues. Looking up the rest from reference TRBV25-1 and TRBJ1-6 gives the full variable domain: EADIYQTPRYLVIGTGKKITLECSQTMGHDKMYWYQQDPGMELHLIHYSYGVNSTEKGDLSSESTVSRIRTEHFPLTLESARPSHTSQYLCASRGDSPLHFGNGTRLTVT.

This clonotype was seen more than once but under ten times. The junction departs from germline at one end; a sequencing error may be responsible. V and J are TRBV10-3 and TRBJ1-6, with D tentatively TRBD1 (6 bases). Germline assignment: CDR1 ENHRY and CDR2 SYGVKD. The CDR3 has 17 amino acids. The CDR3 sequence is CASSESGRGAYNSPLHF. The CDR3, as DNA: TGTGCCAGCAGTGAGTCGGGCAGGGGAGCCTATAATTCACCCCTCCACTTT.

At least ten counts were recorded for this clonotype. The J gene is TRBJ2-5, the V gene TRBV20-1; 8 bases map to TRBD1. Looked up from germline, CDR1 is DFQATT and CDR2 is SNEGSKA (reference sequence). CDR3 length equals 13 residues. J lost 2 bases, V lost 5 bases, and 4 bases had no gene match. DNA for the CDR3: TGCAGTGCTCACACAGGGGGTCAAGAGACCCAGTACTTC. It specifies CSAHTGGQETQYF.

In nucleotides, the CDR3 is TGCAGTGCTAGCCCCAGCGGGAGGGTCCCCTACGAGCAGTACTTC. This sequence encodes CSASPSGRVPYEQYF. The chain couples TRBV20-1 to TRBJ2-7, with 10 bases matching TRBD2. The germline V gene encodes CDR1 DFQATT and CDR2 SNEGSKA (reference sequence). The CDR3 spans 15 residues. J gave up 2 bases and V 3 bases, and 7 bases lay outside the gene matches.

This clonotype appeared once. No conserved phenylalanine or tryptophan is present at the end of the CDR3, so a read error is the likely explanation. The V gene is TRBV5-1, the J gene TRBJ2-7; no reliable D call. This CDR3 contains 15 residues. The germline V and J ends were trimmed by 4 bases and 6 bases, with 20 bases remaining between them. Germline assignment: CDR1 SGHRS and CDR2 YFSETQ. The CDR3 DNA sequence: TGCGCCAGCAGCGTGACGTCCGGGTTTCTCTTCGAGCAGTACCTC. Its protein is CASSVTSGFLFEQYL.

The rearrangement joins TRBV7-8 to TRBJ2-7; D perhaps matches TRBD1 (5 bases). The CDR3 contains 14 residues. V dropped 6 bases and J dropped 2 bases, with 14 bases sitting between them. Germline lookup yields CDR1 SGHVS and CDR2 FQNEAQ. CDR3 in amino acids: CASSLRQNPYEQYF. The CDR3 DNA reads TGTGCCAGCAGTTTAAGACAGAATCCCTACGAGCAGTACTTC. Using reference TRBV7-8 and TRBJ2-7 for the parts outside the CDR3, the full variable domain is GAGVSQSPRYKVAKRGQDVALRCDPISGHVSLFWYQQALGQGPEFLTYFQNEAQLDKSGLPSDRFFAERPEGSVSTLKIQRTQQEDSAVYLCASSLRQNPYEQYFGPGTRLTVT.

In this sample, this clonotype turned up once. One base away lies a much larger clone, so this may be a sequencing read error. The rearrangement links TRBV2 to TRBJ1-4, with a weak D call TRBD1 (5 bases). The CDR3 is 16 amino acids. Germline V gene data show CDR1 as SNHLY and CDR2 as FYNNEI. CDR3 DNA sequence: TGTACCAGCAGAGGAGGGACGGGGAGAGAAGGAGAAAAACTGTTTTTT. Amino acids: CTSRGGTGREGEKLFF.

CDR3 in DNA: TGCAGTGCTAGTTTTGAGCGGGGGATCCAAGAGACCCAGTACTTC. Encoded protein: CSASFERGIQETQYF. The gene calls are TRBV20-1 and TRBJ2-5, with TRBD2 identical over 8 bases. The CDR3 has 15 residues. V shed 3 bases and J 1 base; nucleotides not matched to a gene: 7. In germline, CDR1 is DFQATT, CDR2 SNEGSKA (reference sequence).

V usage is TRBV10-3 and J usage is TRBJ2-5, with D tentatively TRBD1 (6 bases). Germline V gene sequence: CDR1 ENHRY, CDR2 SYGVKD. Deletions cut 10 bases from V and 3 bases from J, with 18 bases between. This CDR3 is 14 amino acids long. The CDR3 bases are TGTGCCAGCCTAATACAGGGAGCAGAAGAGACCCAGTACTTC. Its protein is CASLIQGAEETQYF.

This clonotype was seen a handful of times. This chain uses TRBV10-1 with TRBJ2-2, with 9 nucleotides matching TRBD2. The V and J ends lost 5 bases and 1 base, in that order; junction bases with no gene match: 5. Germline values: CDR1 WNHNN, CDR2 SYGVQD (reference sequence). This CDR3 has 16 residues. The CDR3 loop reads CASSPLAGWNTGELFF. CDR3 DNA: TGCGCCAGCAGTCCCCTAGCGGGATGGAACACCGGGGAGCTGTTTTTT.

The genes are TRBV5-1 and TRBJ1-1; TRBD1 matches 7 bases. The V gene end was trimmed by 2 bases and the J gene end by 5 bases; junction bases not matched to a gene: 12. Germline V lookup: CDR1 SGHRS, CDR2 YFSETQ. This CDR3 is 16 amino acids long. CDR3 bases: TGCGCCAGCAGCTTTACTTCGACAGGGAGGGGTACTGAAGCTTTCTTT. It specifies CASSFTSTGRGTEAFF.

The chain recombines TRBV29-1 with TRBJ1-5, with 9 bases aligning to TRBD1. CDR3 length equals 13 residues. V trimming: 6 bases; J trimming: 6 bases; junction bases outside the gene matches: 6. Germline CDR1 and CDR2: SQVTM and ANQGSEA. The CDR3 DNA follows: TGCAGCGTGGGACAGGGAGTCGGTCAGCCCCAGCATTTT. Amino acid sequence: CSVGQGVGQPQHF.

V usage is TRBV25-1 and J usage is TRBJ2-7; 7 bases line up with TRBD1. Germline-derived CDR1 and CDR2 are MGHDK and SYGVNS. This CDR3 has 13 amino acids. CDR3 sequence: CAETGNDSYEQYF. The CDR3 region has the DNA TGTGCTGAGACAGGGAATGACTCCTACGAGCAGTACTTC.

Comment on this clonotype: A junction end diverges from the germline sequence, so it may reflect a read error. The chain carries TRBV24-1 and TRBJ1-5, with 7 bases identical to TRBD1. CDR1 KGHDR and CDR2 SFDVKD come from the germline V gene. This CDR3 region has 18 residues. In DNA form, the CDR3 reads TGTGCCAGCAGTGAAGAGTGGAGCGGCAGGGGGTTCTGGCAGCCCCAGCATTTT. It yields the protein CASSEEWSGRGFWQPQHF.

In DNA form, the CDR3 reads TGCGCCAGCAGCCTGGGGATCAAACGGGACTCAGTAGGAGAGACCCAGTACTTC. Its translation: CASSLGIKRDSVGETQYF. V is TRBV4-3 and J is TRBJ2-5; possibly TRBD2 for D (6 bases). The ends were cut back, 4 bases at V and 4 bases at J, with 25 bases in the middle. CDR3 size: 18 residues. Germline V gives CDR1 LGHNA, CDR2 YSLEER.

Remarks on this clonotype: At one end, the junction sequence differs from germline, possibly due to a read error. V is TRBV10-3 and J is TRBJ2-7; 11 positions match TRBD2. The length of the CDR3 is 15 residues. Germline V gene sequence: CDR1 ENHRY, CDR2 SYGVKD. In DNA form, the CDR3 reads TGTGCCAGCAGTTACATTAGCGGGAGGGCCTACGAGCAGTACTTC. This encodes CASSYISGRAYEQYF.

About this clonotype itself: A read error may produce the germline difference seen at one junction end. The V and J genes are TRBV6-5 and TRBJ1-1; D unresolved. Germline CDR1 is MNHEY and CDR2 is SVGAGI. The CDR3 length is 11 residues. The CDR3 region is CASSRLTEASF. For the CDR3, the DNA is TGTGCCAGCAGTCGGTTAACTGAAGCTTCCTTT.

In this sample, this clonotype turned up a few times. The chain uses TRBV4-3 and TRBJ1-4, with D possibly being TRBD1 (6 bases). V lost 3 bases to trimming and J lost 7 bases, with 15 bases between them. The CDR3 totals 15 residues. Germline V gene sequence: CDR1 LGHNA, CDR2 YSLEER. The CDR3 here is CASSHAGGGGEKLFF. The CDR3 DNA sequence: TGCGCCAGCAGCCATGCCGGAGGGGGTGGTGAAAAACTGTTTTTT.

The chain is built from TRBV11-1 and TRBJ2-3, with D perhaps matching TRBD1 (6 bases). CDR1 SGHAT and CDR2 FQDESV come from the germline V gene (reference sequence). The CDR3 has 15 amino acids. The germline V and J ends were trimmed by 5 bases and 2 bases, with 14 bases remaining between them. CDR3 amino acids: CASSPEGGNTDTQYF. CDR3 bases: TGTGCCAGCAGCCCCGAAGGGGGTAACACAGATACGCAGTATTTT.

There are many counts of this clonotype. This sequence joins TRBV9 and TRBJ2-5; D is uncertain. Per the germline V gene, CDR1 is SGDLS and CDR2 is YYNGEE. V was trimmed by 0 bases and J by 2 bases, leaving 8 bases between them. CDR3 length: 14 residues. The CDR3 is CASSVAPRQETQYF. The CDR3 nucleotides read TGTGCCAGCAGCGTAGCTCCTAGGCAAGAGACCCAGTACTTC.

The chain recombines TRBV19 with TRBJ1-4, with TRBD1 as a possible D gene (6 bases). Trimming pared 6 bases from V and 5 bases from J, leaving 19 bases between. CDR3 length: 16 amino acids. The germline CDR1 and CDR2 sequences are LNHDA and SQIVND (reference sequence). CDR3 protein: CASRPLRGRINEKLFF. The CDR3 bases are TGTGCCAGTAGGCCACTACGGGGGCGGATAAATGAAAAACTGTTTTTT. Together with reference TRBV19 and TRBJ1-4, the CDR3 gives the full variable domain: DGGITQSPKYLFRKEGQNVTLSCEQNLNHDAMYWYRQDPGQGLRLIYYSQIVNDFQKGDIAEGYSVSREKKESFPLTVTSAQKNPTAFYLCASRPLRGRINEKLFFGSGTQLSVL.

This clonotype has just a few counts. At one end the junction does not follow the germline gene, possibly because of a read error. The CDR3 region is CASSTRQGADQPQHF. The CDR3 bases are TGTGCCAGCAGTACGCGACAGGGGGCGGACCAGCCCCAGCATTTT. The chain combines TRBV24-1 with TRBJ1-5, with 10 bases that match TRBD1. Germline V gene lookup returns CDR1 KGHDR and CDR2 SFDVKD. There are 15 residues in the CDR3.